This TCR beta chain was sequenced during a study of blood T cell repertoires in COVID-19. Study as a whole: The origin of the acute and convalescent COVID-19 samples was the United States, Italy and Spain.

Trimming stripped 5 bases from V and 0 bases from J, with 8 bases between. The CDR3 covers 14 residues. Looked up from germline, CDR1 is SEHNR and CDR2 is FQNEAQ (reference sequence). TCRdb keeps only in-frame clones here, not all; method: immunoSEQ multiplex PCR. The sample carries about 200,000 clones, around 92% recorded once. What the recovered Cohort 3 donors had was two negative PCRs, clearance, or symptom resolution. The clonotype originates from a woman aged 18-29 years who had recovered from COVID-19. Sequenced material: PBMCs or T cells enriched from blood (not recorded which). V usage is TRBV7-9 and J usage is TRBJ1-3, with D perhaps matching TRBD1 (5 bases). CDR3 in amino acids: CASSRQPSGNTIYF. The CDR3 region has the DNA TGTGCCAGCAGCCGACAGCCCTCTGGAAACACCATATATTTT.